This T cell receptor (beta chain) was identified during a study of control samples from healthy donors and cancer patients. The CDR3 is 13 residues long. Germline CDR1 reads SGHRS; CDR2 reads YFSETQ. With V trimmed by 1 base and J by 4 bases, 2 bases remained unmatched. The repertoire was sequenced with immunoSEQ multiplex PCR; TCRdb's copy has only in-frame clones and lacks some. The sample includes 40,000 to 55,000 clones, 70% of them seen just once. The source of this sequence is a male donor with melanoma. What was sequenced was formalin-fixed, paraffin-embedded tissue. The chain has TRBV5-1 and TRBJ2-7, with 7 positions matching TRBD1. The DNA of the CDR3 is TGCGCCAGCAGCTTGCGGACAGGTTACGAGCAGTACTTC. Its protein product is CASSLRTGYEQYF. The full variable domain, its missing parts supplied by reference TRBV5-1 and TRBJ2-7, is KAGVTQTPRYLIKTRGQQVTLSCSPISGHRSVSWYQQTPGQGLQFLFEYFSETQRNKGNFPGRFSGRQFSNSRSEMNVSTLELGDSALYLCASSLRTGYEQYFGPGTRLTVT.